The 2 T cell receptor beta chains reported below all come from one sample, sequenced in a study of cytomegalovirus exposure and HLA in healthy donors. Clones were sequenced by immunoSEQ multiplex PCR, and TCRdb holds only the in-frame ones, with some missing. The sample yields around 54,000 clones, around 90% seen once. The sample taken for sequencing was PBMCs. The receptors here all came from a woman aged 18 to 35 in good health and CMV-seropositive.

CDR3 sequence: CASSSLAGGPYEQYF. As DNA, the CDR3 is TGTGCCAGCAGCTCTTTAGCGGGGGGGCCCTACGAGCAGTACTTC. This sequence joins TRBV7-2 and TRBJ2-7; 11 bases are a match to TRBD2. The germline CDR1 and CDR2 sequences are SGHTA and FQGNSA. There are 15 residues in the CDR3. With V trimmed by 4 bases and J by 2 bases, 4 bases remained unmatched.

This sequence joins TRBV2 and TRBJ1-5, with 11 positions matching TRBD1. V was pared by 4 bases and J by 1 base, with 6 bases of the junction left unmatched. The germline CDR1 and CDR2 sequences are SNHLY and FYNNEI. The CDR3 length is 17 residues. Here the CDR3 DNA reads TGTGCCAGCAGTGCCGGGACAGGGGGTGTCAGCAATCAGCCCCAGCATTTT. Translation gives CASSAGTGGVSNQPQHF. The whole variable domain, remainder taken from reference TRBV2 and TRBJ1-5, is EPEVTQTPSHQVTQMGQEVILRCVPISNHLYFYWYRQILGQKVEFLVSFYNNEISEKSEIFDDQFSVERPDGSNFTLKIRSTKLEDSAMYFCASSAGTGGVSNQPQHFGDGTRLSIL.